This T cell receptor beta chain was sequenced during a study of blood T cell repertoires in COVID-19. Study at large: Material from acute and convalescent COVID-19 was sourced from the United States, Italy and Spain. T cells, B-cell-depleted T cells, or PBMCs provided the cDNA or gDNA that served as material.

CDR3 size: 14 residues. Trimming removed 6 bases at V and 1 base at J, with 11 bases between. CDR1 and CDR2 (germline): SNHLY, FYNNEI. Sequenced by immunoSEQ multiplex PCR; TCRdb stores in-frame clones only, minus some. The top ten hold 4.2% of the sample, which has 200,000 to 300,000 clones, under 90% seen once. The sequence came from a man aged 60-69 years with acute or convalescent COVID-19. The sample consisted of peripheral blood. This chain connects TRBV2 to TRBJ2-3; possible D gene TRBD2, 5 bases. Here the CDR3 reads CASRVSGGTDTQYF. The CDR3 DNA is TGTGCCAGCAGGGTCAGCGGCGGCACAGATACGCAGTATTTT.